This TCR beta chain derives from a study of blood T cell repertoires in COVID-19. Study-level information: Specimens from acute and convalescent COVID-19 originated in the United States, Italy and Spain. Nucleic acid was either cDNA or gDNA, and it came from T cells, B-cell-depleted T cells, or PBMCs.

Original processing methods: Estimates of nucleated cell counts were drawn from the amplification of reference gene primers. The table came from immunoSEQ multiplex PCR; TCRdb's copy has only in-frame clones and leaves some out. V and J calls plus clone size are reproduced from that table; the DNA served to infer D and trimming. Among 210,000 or so clones, about 90% were seen once, and the ten largest hold less than 3.5%. Looked up from germline, CDR1 is SGHRS and CDR2 is YFSETQ. This CDR3 contains 17 residues. Unmatched junction bases numbered 11, after V lost 7 bases and J lost 1 base. This TCR was sampled from a woman aged 55-69 years with acute or convalescent COVID-19. The rearrangement links TRBV5-1 to TRBJ1-6; the match to TRBD1 covers 7 bases. Sequencing was carried out using peripheral blood. Here the CDR3 DNA reads TGCGCCAGCGCCCGCGACAGGGTTGGTTCCTATAATTCACCCCTCCACTTT. Amino acids: CASARDRVGSYNSPLHF. The variable domain in full, completed from reference TRBV5-1 and TRBJ1-6, reads KAGVTQTPRYLIKTRGQQVTLSCSPISGHRSVSWYQQTPGQGLQFLFEYFSETQRNKGNFPGRFSGRQFSNSRSEMNVSTLELGDSALYLCASARDRVGSYNSPLHFGNGTRLTVT.